This T cell receptor beta chain was identified in a study of breast tumors, draining lymph nodes, adjacent tissues. The study, taken as a whole, reports: Compared with basal-like, luminal-like tumors shared significantly more repertoire with nontumor tissue. That most tumor T cells come from lymph nodes remained unproven. Tumor TCR diversity was below lymph nodes but above nontumor tissue.

Samples came from axillary lymph nodes draining the breast cancer. This CDR3 region has 16 residues. From the multiplex PCR reads, TCRdb called clonotypes with MiXCR, one entry per CDR3 protein. Seen here are around 190,000 distinct CDR3 sequences, 25% to 40% observed once, and the top ten hold roughly 4.5%. This clonotype was recorded a few times. Its antigen is not identified. The source of this sequence is a female donor with breast cancer. Some clones in this sample may be carry-over from other donors' samples. This sequence joins TRBV3-2 and TRBJ2-3; the D call TRBD1 from the table was never checked on the DNA. TRBV3-2 is described as a pseudogene. The source material was axillary lymph node tissue. Written as DNA, the CDR3 is TGTGCCAGCAGCCCCCCCGGGACAGAAAGTTCAGATACGCAGTATTTT. Protein sequence: CASSPPGTESSDTQYF.